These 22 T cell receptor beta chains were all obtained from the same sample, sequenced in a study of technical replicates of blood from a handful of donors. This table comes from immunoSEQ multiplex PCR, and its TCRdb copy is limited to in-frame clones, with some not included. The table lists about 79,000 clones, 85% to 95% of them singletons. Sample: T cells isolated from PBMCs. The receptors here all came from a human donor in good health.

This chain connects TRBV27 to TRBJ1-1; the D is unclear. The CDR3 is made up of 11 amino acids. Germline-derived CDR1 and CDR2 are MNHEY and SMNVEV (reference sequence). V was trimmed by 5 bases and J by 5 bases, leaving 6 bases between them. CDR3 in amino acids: CASSDTTEAFF. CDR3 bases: TGTGCCAGCAGTGACACTACTGAAGCTTTCTTT.

The CDR3 nucleotides are TGCGCCAGCACCCGTTCAGACAGGAACACTGAAGCTTTCTTT. Its translation: CASTRSDRNTEAFF. This chain joins TRBV5-1 and TRBJ1-1, with a possible D match to TRBD1 (5 bases). V was clipped by 6 bases and J by 1 base, with 13 bases between them. CDR3 length: 14 amino acids. The germline CDR1 and CDR2 sequences are SGHRS and YFSETQ.

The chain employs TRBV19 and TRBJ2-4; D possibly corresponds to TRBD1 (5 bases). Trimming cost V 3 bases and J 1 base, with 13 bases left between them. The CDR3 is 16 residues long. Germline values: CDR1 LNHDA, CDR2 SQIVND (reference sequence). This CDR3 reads CASSIDSRLAKNIQYF. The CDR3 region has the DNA TGTGCCAGTAGTATTGACAGTAGACTGGCCAAAAACATTCAGTACTTC.

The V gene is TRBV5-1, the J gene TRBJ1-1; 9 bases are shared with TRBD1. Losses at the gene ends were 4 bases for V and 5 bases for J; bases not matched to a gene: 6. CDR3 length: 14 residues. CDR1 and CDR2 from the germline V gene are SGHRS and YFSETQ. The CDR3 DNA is TGCGCCAGCAGCGTGGGACAGGGCGGGACTGAAGCTTTCTTT. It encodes CASSVGQGGTEAFF.

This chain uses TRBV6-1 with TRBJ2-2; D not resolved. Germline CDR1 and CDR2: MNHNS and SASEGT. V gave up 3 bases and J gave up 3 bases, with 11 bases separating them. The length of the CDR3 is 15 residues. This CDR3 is CASSDRDSYTGELFF. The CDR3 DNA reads TGTGCCAGCAGTGATCGAGACTCTTACACCGGGGAGCTGTTTTTT.

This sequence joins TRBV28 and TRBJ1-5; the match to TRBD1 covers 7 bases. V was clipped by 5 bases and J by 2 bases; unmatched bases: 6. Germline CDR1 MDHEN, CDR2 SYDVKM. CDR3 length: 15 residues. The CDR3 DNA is TGTGCCAGCAGTGACAGGGAGGCTGGCAATCAGCCCCAGCATTTT. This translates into CASSDREAGNQPQHF.

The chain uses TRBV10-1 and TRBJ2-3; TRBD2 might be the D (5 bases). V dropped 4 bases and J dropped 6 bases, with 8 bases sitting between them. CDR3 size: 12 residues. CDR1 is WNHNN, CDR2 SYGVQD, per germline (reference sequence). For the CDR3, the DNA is TGCGCCAGCAGTGTTGCGGGCGATACGCAGTATTTT. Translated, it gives CASSVAGDTQYF.

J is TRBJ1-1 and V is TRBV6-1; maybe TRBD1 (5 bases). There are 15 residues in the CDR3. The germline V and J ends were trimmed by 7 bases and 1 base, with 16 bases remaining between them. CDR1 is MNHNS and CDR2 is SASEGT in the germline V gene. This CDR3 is CASTNQQARNTEAFF. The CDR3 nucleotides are TGTGCCAGCACTAATCAACAGGCCCGGAACACTGAAGCTTTCTTT.

The CDR3 DNA sequence: TGTGCCAGCAGCTTGGAATGGGGACAGATGAACACTGAAGCTTTCTTT. Residues: CASSLEWGQMNTEAFF. The chain links TRBV5-5 to TRBJ1-1, with 7 bases aligning to TRBD1. This CDR3 region has 16 residues. Germline V gene sequence: CDR1 SGHKS, CDR2 YYEKEE (reference sequence). The junction had 5 bases not matched to a gene; V was cut back by 0 bases and J by 0 bases.

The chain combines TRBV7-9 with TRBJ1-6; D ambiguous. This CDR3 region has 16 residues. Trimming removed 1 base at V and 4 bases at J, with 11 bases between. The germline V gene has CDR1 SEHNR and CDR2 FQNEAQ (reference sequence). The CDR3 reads CASSLGYRSYNSPLHF. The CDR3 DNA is TGTGCCAGCAGCTTAGGGTATCGGTCTTATAATTCACCCCTCCACTTT.

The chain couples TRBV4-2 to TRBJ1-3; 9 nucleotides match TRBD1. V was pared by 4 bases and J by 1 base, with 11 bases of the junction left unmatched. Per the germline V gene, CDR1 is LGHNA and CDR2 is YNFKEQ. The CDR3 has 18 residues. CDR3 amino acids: CASSPGQGWIESGNTIYF. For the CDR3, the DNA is TGTGCCAGCAGCCCCGGACAGGGGTGGATTGAGTCTGGAAACACCATATATTTT.

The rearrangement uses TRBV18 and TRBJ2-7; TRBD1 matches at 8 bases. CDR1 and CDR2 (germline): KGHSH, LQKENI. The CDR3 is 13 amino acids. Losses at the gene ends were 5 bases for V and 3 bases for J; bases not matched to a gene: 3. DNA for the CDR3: TGTGCCAGCTCAGCCGGACAGGGCTACGAGCAGTACTTC. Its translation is CASSAGQGYEQYF.

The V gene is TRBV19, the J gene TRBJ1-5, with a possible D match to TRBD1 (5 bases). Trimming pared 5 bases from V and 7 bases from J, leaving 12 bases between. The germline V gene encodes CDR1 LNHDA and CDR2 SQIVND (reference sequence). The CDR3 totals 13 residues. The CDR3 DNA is TGTGCCAGTAGTCCGGGGGTTGAGCAGCCCCAGCATTTT. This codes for CASSPGVEQPQHF.

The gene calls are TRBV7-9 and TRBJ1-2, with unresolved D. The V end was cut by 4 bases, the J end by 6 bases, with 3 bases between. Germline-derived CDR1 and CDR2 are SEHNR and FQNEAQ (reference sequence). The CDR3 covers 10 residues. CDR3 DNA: TGTGCCAGCAGCTCAGATGGCTACACCTTC. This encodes CASSSDGYTF.

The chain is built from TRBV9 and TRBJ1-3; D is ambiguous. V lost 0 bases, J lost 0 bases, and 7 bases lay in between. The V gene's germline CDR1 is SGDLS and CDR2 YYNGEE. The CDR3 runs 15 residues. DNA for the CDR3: TGTGCCAGCAGCGTAGGGGCAGCCTCTGGAAACACCATATATTTT. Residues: CASSVGAASGNTIYF.

The CDR3, as DNA: TGTGCCAGCAGAGCGGACAGGGTCGTAGGAGGCTACACCTTC. Amino acid sequence: CASRADRVVGGYTF. The chain couples TRBV2 to TRBJ1-2, with TRBD1 matching over 8 bases. The V gene end was trimmed by 6 bases and the J gene end by 8 bases; junction bases not matched to a gene: 11. The CDR3 is 14 amino acids. Germline CDR1 SNHLY, CDR2 FYNNEI.

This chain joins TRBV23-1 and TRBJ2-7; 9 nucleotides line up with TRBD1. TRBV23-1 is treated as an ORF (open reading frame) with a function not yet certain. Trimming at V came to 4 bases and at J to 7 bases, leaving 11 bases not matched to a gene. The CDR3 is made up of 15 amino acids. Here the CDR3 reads CASSPSPDRGPEQYF. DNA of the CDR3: TGCGCCAGCAGTCCATCACCGGACAGGGGACCTGAGCAGTACTTC.

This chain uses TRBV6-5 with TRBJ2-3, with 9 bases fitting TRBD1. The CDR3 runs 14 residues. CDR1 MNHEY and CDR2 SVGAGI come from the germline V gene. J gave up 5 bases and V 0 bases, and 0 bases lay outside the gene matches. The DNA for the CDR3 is TGTGCCAGCAGTTACTCGGACAGGGGAGATACGCAGTATTTT. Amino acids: CASSYSDRGDTQYF.

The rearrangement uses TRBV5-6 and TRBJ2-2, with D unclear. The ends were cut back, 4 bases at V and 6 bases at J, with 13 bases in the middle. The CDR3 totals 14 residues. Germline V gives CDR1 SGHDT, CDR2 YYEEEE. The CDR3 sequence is CASSAFNRAGELFF. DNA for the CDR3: TGTGCCAGCAGCGCCTTTAACCGGGCCGGGGAGCTGTTTTTT.

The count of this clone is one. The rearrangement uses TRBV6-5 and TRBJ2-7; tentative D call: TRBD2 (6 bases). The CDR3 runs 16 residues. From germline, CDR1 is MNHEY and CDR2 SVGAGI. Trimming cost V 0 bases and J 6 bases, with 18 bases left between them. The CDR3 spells CASSYSMEGALGEQYF. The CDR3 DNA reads TGTGCCAGCAGTTACTCGATGGAGGGCGCATTGGGCGAGCAGTACTTC.

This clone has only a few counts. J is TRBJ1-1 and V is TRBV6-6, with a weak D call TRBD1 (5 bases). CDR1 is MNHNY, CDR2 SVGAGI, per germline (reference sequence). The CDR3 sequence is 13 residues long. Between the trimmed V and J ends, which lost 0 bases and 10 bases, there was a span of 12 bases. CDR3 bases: TGTGCCAGCAGTTACTCGAACCCGACAGTAGCTTTCTTT. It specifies CASSYSNPTVAFF.

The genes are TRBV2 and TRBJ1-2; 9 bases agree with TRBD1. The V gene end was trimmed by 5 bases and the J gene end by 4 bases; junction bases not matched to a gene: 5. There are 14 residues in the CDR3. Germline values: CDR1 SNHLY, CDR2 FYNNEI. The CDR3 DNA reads TGTGCCAGCAGTCCTACGGGACAGGGCTATGGCTACACCTTC. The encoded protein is CASSPTGQGYGYTF.